This T cell receptor (beta chain) was documented in a study of T cells after yellow fever vaccination. General study results and limits: CD4 and CD8 compartments shared a small share of clonotypes, likely from convergent recombination. Weaker, the secondary response had a peak occurring faster, on day 5 versus 15.

Each CDR3 protein gets one entry after TCRdb re-called the 5' RACE reads with MiXCR. The sample carries under 600,000 distinct CDR3 sequences, approximately 13% recorded once. V dropped 4 bases and J dropped 1 base, with 17 bases sitting between them. CDR3 length: 16 amino acids. As concerns this clonotype: What it binds is not known.

The receptor was derived from a man aged 25 to 40 who received the YFV17D yellow fever vaccine. The material sequenced was PBMCs, taken on the day of the yellow fever booster vaccination. This chain uses TRBV23-1 with TRBJ2-7; D gene uncertain. TRBV23-1 is an ORF; its function is uncertain. CDR3 DNA sequence: TGCGCCAGCAGTCTCCACGAAATTGGGCCTTCCTACGAGCAGTACTTC. This gives the protein CASSLHEIGPSYEQYF.